The clone carrying this T cell receptor (beta chain) was observed once. As yet, its antigen is unknown. This sample was taken from a study of brain T cells in children with intractable seizures. Germline V CDR1 and CDR2: SGHAT, FQNNGV. V trimming: 2 bases; J trimming: 3 bases; junction bases outside the gene matches: 6. This CDR3 contains 16 residues. Repertoires were generated with immunoSEQ multiplex PCR, while TCRdb's copy carries only in-frame clones and drops some. This table has roughly 64,000 clones, roughly 95% appearing once. Study-wide results and caveats: Patients' HCMV serostatus was unknown; virus specificity rests on CDR3 similarity alone.

Only cases whose brain tissue showed the highest T cell transcript signatures were sequenced. Pre-surgery treatment included at least one anti-epileptic drug. Sequencing was performed on peripheral blood, taken at surgery. V gene TRBV11-2 combines with J gene TRBJ1-5, with TRBD1 matching 8 bases. The sequence was collected from a boy younger than two with focal cortical dysplasia and intractable seizures. In nucleotides, the CDR3 is TGTGCCAGCAGCTTACTTCCGGGACAGGCCAATCAGCCCCAGCATTTT. Translating gives CASSLLPGQANQPQHF. Based on the CDR3 plus reference TRBV11-2 and TRBJ1-5, the full variable domain is EAGVAQSPRYKIIEKRQSVAFWCNPISGHATLYWYQQILGQGPKLLIQFQNNGVVDDSQLPKDRFSAERLKGVDSTLKIQPAKLEDSAVYLCASSLLPGQANQPQHFGDGTRLSIL.